The T cell receptor beta chain under discussion was sequenced for a study of OX40 agonist ivuxolimab in advanced cancers. Study at large: Patients were about 83% male with ages roughly 23 to 79, mean roughly 64.

This clone was observed a few times. The table came from immunoSEQ multiplex PCR; TCRdb's copy has only in-frame clones and leaves some out. The sample includes about 75,000 clones, 70% to 90% of them seen just once. The V gene's germline CDR1 is LNHDA and CDR2 SQIVND (reference sequence). This CDR3 is 11 amino acids long. The V and J ends lost 6 bases and 3 bases respectively, with 5 bases between them. This specimen consisted of CD4+ or CD8+ T cells sorted from blood, obtained in a trial of the OX40 agonist ivuxolimab. The chain combines TRBV19 with TRBJ1-1; no reliable D call. The source of this sequence is an adult with an advanced solid tumor such as melanoma, head and neck, liver or kidney cancer. This CDR3 is CASSHDTEAFF. The CDR3 coding sequence is TGTGCCAGTAGCCACGACACTGAAGCTTTCTTT.